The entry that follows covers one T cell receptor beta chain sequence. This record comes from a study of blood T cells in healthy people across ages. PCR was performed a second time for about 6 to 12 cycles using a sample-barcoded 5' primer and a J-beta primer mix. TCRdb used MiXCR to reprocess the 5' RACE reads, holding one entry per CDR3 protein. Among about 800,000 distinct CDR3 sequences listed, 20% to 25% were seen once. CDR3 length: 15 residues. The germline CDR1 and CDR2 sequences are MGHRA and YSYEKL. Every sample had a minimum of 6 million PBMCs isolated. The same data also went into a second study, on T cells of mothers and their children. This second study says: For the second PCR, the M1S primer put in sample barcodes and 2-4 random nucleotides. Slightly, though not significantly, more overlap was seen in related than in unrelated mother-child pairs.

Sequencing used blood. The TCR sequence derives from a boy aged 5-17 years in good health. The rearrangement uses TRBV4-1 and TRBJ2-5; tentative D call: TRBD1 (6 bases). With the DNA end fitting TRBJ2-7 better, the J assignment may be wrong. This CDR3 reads CASSQIEGVPYEQYF. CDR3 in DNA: TGCGCCAGCAGCCAAATTGAGGGGGTCCCCTACGAGCAGTACTTC.